The clone carrying this TCR beta chain turned up a few times. The target antigen is unknown. This record belongs to a study of T cells after yellow fever vaccination. Study outcomes and limitations: The study re-detected most primary-vaccination clones after the booster (96% CD4, just over 85% CD8). Relatively few clonotypes were ones that appeared in both CD4 and CD8 compartments.

TCR cDNA, made by 5'RACE template switching, carried an added universal primer site and UMIs. From the 5' RACE reads, TCRdb called clonotypes with MiXCR, one entry per CDR3 protein. In the table there are 450,000 to 650,000 distinct CDR3 sequences, 13% of which are singletons. The germline V gene has CDR1 LNHDA and CDR2 SQIVND (reference sequence). This CDR3 has 13 amino acids. Between the trimmed V and J ends, which lost 4 bases and 3 bases, there was a span of 10 bases. The chain uses TRBV19 and TRBJ2-7; the D is unclear. This material consisted of PBMCs, taken on the day of the yellow fever booster vaccination. The receptor was isolated from a man aged 25 to 45 who received the YFV17D yellow fever vaccine. This CDR3 is CASSTGRNYEQYF. CDR3 DNA: TGTGCCAGTAGTACCGGACGGAACTACGAGCAGTACTTC.